Below, 28 T cell receptor beta chains from the same sample are listed, as sequenced in a study of early T cells in non-severe SARS-CoV-2 infection. A single record per CDR3 protein comes from TCRdb applying MiXCR to the 5' RACE reads. Among 85,000 to 100,000 distinct CDR3 sequences, approximately 10% were seen once, and the ten largest hold approximately 5%. Sequencing used whole blood. These receptors came from an adult who was a healthcare worker with PCR-confirmed SARS-CoV-2 infection or an uninfected control (not recorded which).

This clonotype was seen ten or more times. The V gene is TRBV6-5, the J gene TRBJ1-5; 7 positions match TRBD1. The CDR3 is 14 amino acids. Germline CDR1 MNHEY, CDR2 SVGAGI. V shed 6 bases, J shed 2 bases, and the junction held 4 bases outside the gene matches. The DNA of the CDR3 is TGTGCCAGCAGGCCACAGGGGCGCAATCAGCCCCAGCATTTT. Residues: CASRPQGRNQPQHF.

The CDR3 sequence: CASSYSPPREWGTEAFF. CDR3 DNA sequence: TGTGCCAGCAGTTACTCCCCACCCAGGGAATGGGGGACTGAAGCTTTCTTT. V is TRBV6-5 and J is TRBJ1-1; D is possibly TRBD1 (5 bases). V was trimmed by 0 bases and J by 5 bases, leaving 19 bases between them. The CDR3 extends over 17 amino acids. Germline lookup yields CDR1 MNHEY and CDR2 SVGAGI.

The chain links TRBV9 to TRBJ2-7, with D possibly matching TRBD2 (6 bases). This CDR3 has 14 amino acids. Trimming removed 0 bases from V and 3 bases from J, with 10 bases in between. The germline V gene encodes CDR1 SGDLS and CDR2 YYNGEE. The DNA of the CDR3 is TGTGCCAGCAGCGTAGGTCAGGGAGGCTACGAGCAGTACTTC. It is translated as CASSVGQGGYEQYF.

CDR3 in DNA: TGTGCCAGCAGAGAACGTCACACTGAAGCTTTCTTT. Its protein is CASRERHTEAFF. The chain recombines TRBV6-5 with TRBJ1-1; no definite D call. The V end was cut by 6 bases, the J end by 3 bases, with 8 bases between. The CDR3 spans 12 residues. Germline V gene data show CDR1 as MNHEY and CDR2 as SVGAGI.

This clonotype was found many times. CDR3 amino acids: CASSLDPLIQETQYF. The CDR3 nucleotides are TGTGCCAGCAGCTTAGACCCTCTTATCCAAGAGACCCAGTACTTC. V gene TRBV7-9 combines with J gene TRBJ2-5; D is uncertain. With 1 base removed from V and 1 base from J, the gap between germline ends came to 10 bases. The length of the CDR3 is 15 residues. The germline V gene encodes CDR1 SEHNR and CDR2 FQNEAQ (reference sequence).

This clonotype was picked up many times. The V and J genes are TRBV20-1 and TRBJ1-2; 7 bases fit TRBD1. The CDR3 spans 13 residues. Per germline, CDR1 DFQATT and CDR2 SNEGSKA (reference sequence). After removal of 5 bases from V and 2 bases from J, the junction contained 5 bases not matched to a gene. The CDR3 DNA is TGCAGTGCTTATGGGACAGACAACTATGGCTACACCTTC. Translated, it gives CSAYGTDNYGYTF.

This clonotype was recorded a few times. The V call is TRBV28, the J call TRBJ2-1; 9 bases line up with TRBD1. The CDR3 is made up of 15 amino acids. V lost 7 bases to trimming and J lost 4 bases; unmatched junction nucleotides: 8. In germline, CDR1 is MDHEN, CDR2 SYDVKM. CDR3 DNA: TGTGCCAGCACCTTCTCGGGGACAGGGTACAATGAGCAGTTCTTC. It codes for CASTFSGTGYNEQFF.

This clonotype was seen more than once but under ten times. The V and J genes are TRBV3-2 and TRBJ2-3; the table assigns TRBD1, which was not confirmed against the DNA. TRBV3-2 is assigned pseudogene status. This CDR3 has 16 residues. Written as DNA, the CDR3 is TGTGCCAGCAGCCACTATGGGCGGGGGAATACAGATACGCAGTATTTT. Its protein product is CASSHYGRGNTDTQYF.

This clonotype has ten or more counts. The rearrangement uses TRBV7-6 and TRBJ1-5; D not certain. The CDR3 runs to 14 residues. Germline-derived CDR1 and CDR2 are SGHVS and FNYEAQ. The ends were cut back, 6 bases at V and 0 bases at J, with 9 bases in the middle. This CDR3 reads CASSLTYSNQPQHF. As DNA, the CDR3 is TGTGCCAGCAGTTTAACGTATAGCAATCAGCCCCAGCATTTT.

This clonotype was seen a handful of times. The chain has TRBV5-1 and TRBJ1-6; D is possibly TRBD1 (5 bases). V shed 0 bases and J shed 5 bases, with 9 bases lying between them. There are 15 residues in the CDR3. CDR1 is SGHRS, CDR2 YFSETQ, per germline. The chain's CDR3 is CASSLEGRNNSPLHF. The CDR3, as DNA: TGCGCCAGCAGCTTGGAGGGACGGAATAATTCACCCCTCCACTTT.

The chain has TRBV27 and TRBJ1-6, with D possibly TRBD1 on 5 matching bases. Germline CDR1 and CDR2: MNHEY and SMNVEV (reference sequence). Trimming cost V 7 bases and J 8 bases, with 21 bases left between them. The CDR3 is 16 residues long. The CDR3 is CASKPGTLDSYSPLHF. The CDR3 bases are TGTGCCAGCAAGCCTGGGACTCTAGATTCGTATTCACCCCTCCACTTT.

This clonotype occurred a few times. The chain has TRBV2 and TRBJ1-1; D gene unclear. Per germline, CDR1 SNHLY and CDR2 FYNNEI. This CDR3 has 15 amino acids. V lost 1 base to trimming and J lost 0 bases, with 9 bases between them. CDR3 residues: CASSEDAGMNTEAFF. CDR3 sequence (DNA): TGTGCCAGCAGTGAAGACGCGGGGATGAACACTGAAGCTTTCTTT. The full variable domain, in which reference TRBV2 and TRBJ1-1 provide the parts outside the CDR3, is EPEVTQTPSHQVTQMGQEVILRCVPISNHLYFYWYRQILGQKVEFLVSFYNNEISEKSEIFDDQFSVERPDGSNFTLKIRSTKLEDSAMYFCASSEDAGMNTEAFFGQGTRLTVV.

The chain has TRBV15 and TRBJ1-5, with TRBD1 identical over 9 bases. V trimming: 0 bases; J trimming: 6 bases; junction bases outside the gene matches: 6. Germline V gives CDR1 LNHNV, CDR2 YYDKDF (reference sequence). The CDR3 is 16 residues long. CDR3 in DNA: TGTGCCACCAGCAGAGATAGGTGGACAGGGGTTCAGCCCCAGCATTTT. It yields the protein CATSRDRWTGVQPQHF. The full variable domain, with the rest looked up from reference TRBV15 and TRBJ1-5, is DAMVIQNPRYQVTQFGKPVTLSCSQTLNHNVMYWYQQKSSQAPKLLFHYYDKDFNNEADTPDNFQSRRPNTSFCFLDIRSPGLGDTAMYLCATSRDRWTGVQPQHFGDGTRLSIL.

The sample holds a few counts of this clonotype. This chain links TRBV27 with TRBJ2-7, with TRBD1 identical over 11 bases. The CDR3 is made up of 15 amino acids. The germline V gene encodes CDR1 MNHEY and CDR2 SMNVEV (reference sequence). The ends lost 2 bases at V and 7 bases at J; junction bases unmatched: 7. In DNA form, the CDR3 reads TGTGCCAGCAGTTTAGGGACAGGGGGTCCCCTGGAGCAGTACTTC. This gives the protein CASSLGTGGPLEQYF.

This clonotype showed up just a few times. The V call is TRBV6-1, the J call TRBJ2-1; 12 nucleotides line up with TRBD2. Per germline, CDR1 MNHNS and CDR2 SASEGT. V gave up 6 bases and J gave up 2 bases; unmatched junction bases: 8. This CDR3 region has 17 residues. The CDR3 DNA follows: TGTGCCAGCAGATCATCTAGCGGGGGGGCCCCCTACAATGAGCAGTTCTTC. Amino acid sequence: CASRSSSGGAPYNEQFF.

The chain employs TRBV27 and TRBJ1-4, with 12 positions matching TRBD1. CDR3 length equals 17 residues. Germline CDR1 is MNHEY and CDR2 is SMNVEV (reference sequence). Unmatched junction bases numbered 7, after V lost 4 bases and J lost 4 bases. This CDR3 is CASSSRDRGRHNEKLFF. The CDR3 DNA follows: TGTGCCAGCAGTTCACGGGACAGGGGGCGGCATAATGAAAAACTGTTTTTT.

This clonotype was recorded a few times. The chain's CDR3 is CASSPTQVTGELFF. The CDR3 nucleotides are TGTGCCAGCAGCCCCACGCAAGTCACCGGGGAGCTGTTTTTT. The chain employs TRBV12-3 or TRBV12-4 and TRBJ2-2; unclear D gene. The CDR3 length is 14 residues. V was shortened by 6 bases and J by 4 bases, with 12 bases between the two germline ends.

The rearrangement links TRBV19 to TRBJ2-3, with D perhaps TRBD2 (5 bases). CDR1 is LNHDA, CDR2 SQIVND, per germline (reference sequence). V was trimmed by 4 bases and J by 0 bases, leaving 17 bases between them. The CDR3 contains 17 residues. The CDR3 sequence: CASSTGSSQISTDTQYF. The CDR3 DNA follows: TGTGCCAGTAGTACGGGGAGCTCTCAAATTAGCACAGATACGCAGTATTTT.

J is TRBJ2-1 and V is TRBV7-3; 8 positions agree with TRBD2. V was clipped by 2 bases and J by 8 bases; unmatched bases: 8. CDR1 is SGHTA, CDR2 FQGTGA, per germline. This CDR3 is built from 15 residues. The DNA of the CDR3 is TGTGCCAGCAGCTTACGGACTAGCTTCTTCGATGAGCAGTTCTTC. Translated: CASSLRTSFFDEQFF. Variable domain in full (rest from reference TRBV7-3 and TRBJ2-1): GAGVSQTPSNKVTEKGKYVELRCDPISGHTALYWYRQSLGQGPEFLIYFQGTGAADDSGLPNDRFFAVRPEGSVSTLKIQRTERGDSAVYLCASSLRTSFFDEQFFGPGTRLTVL.

This clonotype has more than one count but fewer than ten. A read error may produce the germline difference seen at one junction end. The CDR3, as DNA: TGTGCCAGCAGCTATTCATATCCAAGACAGGTGCATAATTCACCCCTCCATTTT. As protein: CASSYSYPRQVHNSPLHF. The V call is TRBV6-5, the J call TRBJ1-6; possible D gene TRBD1, 6 bases. The germline V gene has CDR1 MNHEY and CDR2 SVGAGI. The CDR3 runs 18 residues.

In its sample, this clonotype was seen many times. The rearrangement joins TRBV4-1 to TRBJ2-1; TRBD2 matches 7 bases. J lost 0 bases, V lost 4 bases, and 3 bases had no gene match. The CDR3 is 15 amino acids. The germline V gene has CDR1 MGHRA and CDR2 YSYEKL. For the CDR3, the DNA is TGCGCCAGCAGCCCCGGGGGGAGCTCCTACAATGAGCAGTTCTTC. Residues: CASSPGGSSYNEQFF.

This clonotype has just a few counts. The V gene is TRBV11-3, the J gene TRBJ2-1; no definite D call. Per germline, CDR1 SGHNT and CDR2 YENEEA. The V end was cut by 1 base, the J end by 7 bases, with 11 bases between. There are 14 residues in the CDR3. This CDR3 is CASSLGGSKNEQFF. In DNA form, the CDR3 reads TGTGCCAGCAGCTTAGGAGGTAGCAAGAATGAGCAGTTCTTC.

This clonotype was observed at least ten times. The chain is built from TRBV7-8 and TRBJ2-5; possibly TRBD1 for D (6 bases). V gave up 5 bases and J gave up 7 bases, with 20 bases separating them. Germline V gene lookup returns CDR1 SGHVS and CDR2 FQNEAQ. The CDR3 spans 15 residues. The CDR3 nucleotides are TGTGCCAGCAGCCAACTGACAGGCCGAGGGGGGACCCAGTACTTC. The encoded protein is CASSQLTGRGGTQYF.

This clonotype was observed many times. This chain joins TRBV7-9 and TRBJ2-3; 7 nucleotides agree with TRBD1. This CDR3 contains 13 residues. With 3 bases clipped from V and 5 bases from J, the junction kept 2 bases outside the gene matches. Germline lookup yields CDR1 SEHNR and CDR2 FQNEAQ (reference sequence). Written as DNA, the CDR3 is TGTGCCAGCAGCTTGTACAGGGGAGATACGCAGTATTTT. It is translated as CASSLYRGDTQYF.

J is TRBJ2-7 and V is TRBV29-1; TRBD1 matches 9 bases. Germline V lookup: CDR1 SQVTM, CDR2 ANQGSEA. The CDR3 is 13 amino acids. V was pared by 7 bases and J by 1 base, with 5 bases of the junction left unmatched. CDR3 bases: TGCAGCGCCGGGACAGGGATGTCCTACGAGCAGTACTTC. Its translation is CSAGTGMSYEQYF.

This clonotype was recorded many times. The chain uses TRBV5-1 and TRBJ1-2; D is perhaps TRBD1 (6 bases). This CDR3 spans 14 amino acids. Deletions cut 3 bases from V and 3 bases from J, with 12 bases between. CDR1 is SGHRS and CDR2 is YFSETQ in the germline V gene. This CDR3 reads CASSYGGTDYGYTF. The CDR3 DNA reads TGCGCCAGCAGCTACGGGGGCACCGACTATGGCTACACCTTC.

This clonotype was observed a few times. This chain joins TRBV6-1 and TRBJ2-7; 7 bases match TRBD2. This CDR3 is built from 17 residues. Germline-derived CDR1 and CDR2 are MNHNS and SASEGT. The V gene end was trimmed by 5 bases and the J gene end by 4 bases; junction bases not matched to a gene: 17. CDR3 loop: CASSPDGLRESPYEQYF. The DNA of the CDR3 is TGTGCCAGCAGTCCCGATGGGCTGCGGGAGAGCCCTTACGAGCAGTACTTC.

The chain joins TRBV14 to TRBJ2-1, with D unclear. The CDR3 runs 11 residues. The ends were cut back, 4 bases at V and 6 bases at J, with 4 bases in the middle. Germline V lookup: CDR1 SGHDN, CDR2 FVKESK. DNA for the CDR3: TGTGCCAGCAGCCTTCTCAATGAGCAGTTCTTC. This sequence encodes CASSLLNEQFF.